A selection of T cell receptor beta chains follows, all from one sample in a study of shared clonotypes between healthy human individuals. Clones were sequenced by immunoSEQ multiplex PCR, and TCRdb holds only the in-frame ones, with some missing. The sample has 2 million to 2.5 million clones, around 93% seen once. The sample consisted of naive CD4+ T cells from PBMCs. These receptors were obtained from a man aged 18 to 29 in good health. Some clones in this sample may be carry-over from other donors' samples. Each CDR3 is given with its conserved first and last residue. The D gene is left open where the match is weak. A row's size may be missing; if present it is once, few, many or a size class.

J gene: TRBJ2-3; D gene: TRBD1; clone size: -; CDR3 length: 16; V gene: TRBV28; CDR3 protein: CASSFPFNRGSDTQYF; CDR3 DNA: TGTGCCAGCAGTTTCCCATTCAACAGGGGCTCAGATACGCAGTATTTT
J gene: TRBJ2-2; D gene: -; clone size: -; CDR3 length: 16; V gene: TRBV5-4; CDR3 protein: CASSLMRLSNTGELFF; CDR3 DNA: TGTGCCAGCAGCTTGATGCGACTATCAAACACCGGGGAGCTGTTTTTT
J gene: TRBJ2-1; D gene: TRBD2; clone size: -; CDR3 length: 14; V gene: TRBV5-4; CDR3 protein: CASSLPGGYNEQFF; CDR3 DNA: TGTGCCAGCAGCTTGCCGGGAGGCTACAATGAGCAGTTCTTC
J gene: TRBJ2-7; D gene: -; clone size: -; CDR3 length: 15; V gene: TRBV6-1; CDR3 protein: CASSEGRGYSYEQYF; CDR3 DNA: TGTGCCAGCAGTGAGGGGAGGGGGTACTCCTACGAGCAGTACTTC
J gene: TRBJ1-1; D gene: -; clone size: -; CDR3 length: 13; V gene: TRBV5-1; CDR3 protein: CASSLDPTTEAFF; CDR3 DNA: TGCGCCAGCAGCTTGGATCCAACCACTGAAGCTTTCTTT
J gene: TRBJ1-2; D gene: TRBD1; clone size: -; CDR3 length: 15; V gene: TRBV6-6; CDR3 protein: CASSPPNRGRPGYTF; CDR3 DNA: TGTGCCAGCAGTCCTCCTAACAGGGGCCGCCCCGGCTACACCTTC
J gene: TRBJ1-1; D gene: -; clone size: -; CDR3 length: 16; V gene: TRBV19; CDR3 protein: CASSPGPGTSDTEAFF; CDR3 DNA: TGTGCCAGTAGTCCTGGGCCCGGGACTTCTGACACTGAAGCTTTCTTT
J gene: TRBJ2-1; D gene: -; clone size: -; CDR3 length: 15; V gene: TRBV9; CDR3 protein: CASSVTGGTYNEQFF; CDR3 DNA: TGTGCCAGCAGCGTAACCGGCGGGACCTACAATGAGCAGTTCTTC
J gene: TRBJ1-1; D gene: TRBD1; clone size: -; CDR3 length: 14; V gene: TRBV5-4; CDR3 protein: CASSLPDRGSEAFF; CDR3 DNA: TGTGCCAGCAGCCTACCAGACAGGGGCTCTGAAGCTTTCTTT
J gene: TRBJ2-5; D gene: TRBD1; clone size: -; CDR3 length: 14; V gene: TRBV27; CDR3 protein: CASSYIDRGETQYF; CDR3 DNA: TGTGCCAGCAGCTATATCGACAGGGGAGAGACCCAGTACTTC
J gene: TRBJ2-7; D gene: -; clone size: -; CDR3 length: 11; V gene: TRBV20-1; CDR3 protein: CSVEPGSQEYF; CDR3 DNA: TGCAGTGTCGAACCGGGGTCACAGGAGTACTTC
J gene: TRBJ1-1; D gene: -; clone size: -; CDR3 length: 15; V gene: TRBV18; CDR3 protein: CASSPGFRDTTEAFF; CDR3 DNA: TGTGCCAGCTCACCAGGGTTCCGGGACACCACTGAAGCTTTCTTT
J gene: TRBJ2-7; D gene: -; clone size: -; CDR3 length: 14; V gene: TRBV6-6; CDR3 protein: CASSYGGGMYEQYF; CDR3 DNA: TGTGCCAGCAGTTACGGGGGCGGGATGTACGAGCAGTACTTC
J gene: TRBJ1-3; D gene: -; clone size: -; CDR3 length: 14; V gene: TRBV9; CDR3 protein: CASSESGFGNTIYF; CDR3 DNA: TGTGCCAGCAGTGAGTCAGGGTTTGGAAACACCATATATTTT
J gene: TRBJ1-3; D gene: -; clone size: -; CDR3 length: 13; V gene: TRBV14; CDR3 protein: CASSQGLGNTIYF; CDR3 DNA: TGTGCCAGCAGCCAGGGTCTCGGAAACACCATATATTTT
J gene: TRBJ2-7; D gene: -; clone size: -; CDR3 length: 14; V gene: TRBV5-1; CDR3 protein: CASSLAGAEYEQYF; CDR3 DNA: TGCGCCAGCAGCTTGGCAGGCGCGGAATACGAGCAGTACTTC
J gene: TRBJ2-1; D gene: TRBD1; clone size: -; CDR3 length: 14; V gene: TRBV12-5; CDR3 protein: CASGMGQVQDEQFF; CDR3 DNA: TGTGCTAGTGGTATGGGACAGGTACAAGATGAGCAGTTCTTC
J gene: TRBJ1-5; D gene: -; clone size: -; CDR3 length: 15; V gene: TRBV28; CDR3 protein: CASSPDQVGNQPQHF; CDR3 DNA: TGTGCCAGCAGTCCCGATCAGGTAGGCAATCAGCCCCAGCATTTT
J gene: TRBJ2-1; D gene: TRBD2; clone size: -; CDR3 length: 15; V gene: TRBV9; CDR3 protein: CASSVEARAGVEQFF; CDR3 DNA: TGTGCCAGCAGCGTAGAGGCTAGGGCGGGAGTTGAGCAGTTCTTC
J gene: TRBJ2-1; D gene: TRBD1; clone size: -; CDR3 length: 13; V gene: TRBV5-1; CDR3 protein: CASSLTGDNEQFF; CDR3 DNA: TGCGCCAGCAGCTTGACAGGGGATAATGAGCAGTTCTTC
J gene: TRBJ1-1; D gene: -; clone size: -; CDR3 length: 13; V gene: TRBV6-5; CDR3 protein: CASSYEEGTEAFF; CDR3 DNA: TGTGCCAGCAGTTACGAGGAGGGTACTGAAGCTTTCTTT
J gene: TRBJ2-7; D gene: TRBD1; clone size: -; CDR3 length: 19; V gene: TRBV27; CDR3 protein: CASSLGRGTGGMSSYEQYF; CDR3 DNA: TGTGCCAGCAGTTTGGGAAGAGGGACAGGGGGAATGAGCTCCTACGAGCAGTACTTC
J gene: TRBJ2-1; D gene: -; clone size: once; CDR3 length: 15; V gene: TRBV9; CDR3 protein: CASSAVQGGHNEQFF; CDR3 DNA: TGTGCCAGCAGCGCGGTGCAGGGGGGCCACAATGAGCAGTTCTTC
J gene: TRBJ2-7; D gene: -; clone size: -; CDR3 length: 12; V gene: TRBV29-1; CDR3 protein: CSVGGDSYEQYF; CDR3 DNA: TGCAGCGTTGGGGGGGACTCCTACGAGCAGTACTTC
J gene: TRBJ1-2; D gene: TRBD1; clone size: -; CDR3 length: 15; V gene: TRBV28; CDR3 protein: CASNPGGTQDYGYTF; CDR3 DNA: TGTGCCAGCAATCCAGGGGGGACCCAGGACTATGGCTACACCTTC
J gene: TRBJ1-2; D gene: -; clone size: -; CDR3 length: 18; V gene: TRBV4-3; CDR3 protein: CASSQDFSGTHNNYGYTF; CDR3 DNA: TGCGCCAGCAGCCAAGATTTTTCAGGAACGCACAATAACTATGGCTACACCTTC
J gene: TRBJ1-1; D gene: -; clone size: few; CDR3 length: 15; V gene: TRBV7-9; CDR3 protein: CASSLSGTLNTEAFF; CDR3 DNA: TGTGCCAGCAGCCTCTCCGGGACTTTGAACACTGAAGCTTTCTTT
J gene: TRBJ2-4; D gene: TRBD1; clone size: -; CDR3 length: 17; V gene: TRBV25-1; CDR3 protein: CASSESGTVVAKNIQYF; CDR3 DNA: TGTGCCAGCAGTGAATCTGGGACAGTCGTAGCCAAAAACATTCAGTACTTC
J gene: TRBJ2-5; D gene: -; clone size: -; CDR3 length: 15; V gene: TRBV6-5; CDR3 protein: CASSYSIPGLETQYF; CDR3 DNA: TGTGCCAGCAGTTACTCGATACCAGGGTTGGAGACCCAGTACTTC
J gene: TRBJ2-3; D gene: TRBD2; clone size: -; CDR3 length: 14; V gene: TRBV14; CDR3 protein: CASSHYLAGDTQYF; CDR3 DNA: TGTGCCAGCAGCCACTACCTAGCGGGAGATACGCAGTATTTT
J gene: TRBJ2-1; D gene: TRBD2; clone size: -; CDR3 length: 14; V gene: TRBV5-1; CDR3 protein: CASSQGEAGGEQFF; CDR3 DNA: TGCGCCAGCAGCCAGGGGGAAGCGGGAGGTGAGCAGTTCTTC
J gene: TRBJ1-3; D gene: -; clone size: -; CDR3 length: 15; V gene: TRBV5-8; CDR3 protein: CASSLVGASGNTIYF; CDR3 DNA: TGTGCCAGCAGCTTGGTGGGGGCGTCTGGAAACACCATATATTTT
J gene: TRBJ2-5; D gene: -; clone size: -; CDR3 length: 14; V gene: TRBV27; CDR3 protein: CASSFWPLEETQYF; CDR3 DNA: TGTGCCAGCAGTTTCTGGCCCCTGGAGGAGACCCAGTACTTC
J gene: TRBJ1-1; D gene: -; clone size: -; CDR3 length: 15; V gene: TRBV9; CDR3 protein: CASSAIGTTNTEAFF; CDR3 DNA: TGTGCCAGCAGCGCTATCGGGACAACGAACACTGAAGCTTTCTTT
J gene: TRBJ1-2; D gene: TRBD1; clone size: -; CDR3 length: 17; V gene: TRBV7-6; CDR3 protein: CASSPGLGGRVGYGYTF; CDR3 DNA: TGTGCCAGCAGCCCTGGGCTAGGGGGCCGGGTAGGCTATGGCTACACCTTC
J gene: TRBJ2-2; D gene: TRBD1; clone size: -; CDR3 length: 15; V gene: TRBV5-6; CDR3 protein: CASSPGTAYTGELFF; CDR3 DNA: TGTGCCAGCAGCCCTGGGACAGCTTACACCGGGGAGCTGTTTTTT
J gene: TRBJ1-1; D gene: -; clone size: few; CDR3 length: 13; V gene: TRBV27; CDR3 protein: CASSLLMNTEAFF; CDR3 DNA: TGTGCCAGCAGTTTACTGATGAACACTGAAGCTTTCTTT
J gene: TRBJ2-1; D gene: -; clone size: -; CDR3 length: 13; V gene: TRBV27; CDR3 protein: CASSLIGYNEQFF; CDR3 DNA: TGTGCCAGCAGTTTAATTGGGTACAATGAGCAGTTCTTC
J gene: TRBJ2-7; D gene: TRBD1; clone size: -; CDR3 length: 15; V gene: TRBV7-8; CDR3 protein: CASSLATGYRYEQYF; CDR3 DNA: TGTGCCAGCAGCTTAGCGACAGGGTATCGCTACGAGCAGTACTTC
J gene: TRBJ1-2; D gene: TRBD1; clone size: -; CDR3 length: 13; V gene: TRBV28; CDR3 protein: CASRTGVVYGYTF; CDR3 DNA: TGTGCCAGCAGGACAGGGGTTGTCTATGGCTACACCTTC
J gene: TRBJ2-5; D gene: -; clone size: -; CDR3 length: 13; V gene: TRBV25-1; CDR3 protein: CASSEHTLETQYF; CDR3 DNA: TGTGCCAGCAGTGAACATACCCTGGAGACCCAGTACTTC
J gene: TRBJ2-7; D gene: TRBD2; clone size: -; CDR3 length: 14; V gene: TRBV7-2; CDR3 protein: CASSRSGGIYEQYF; CDR3 DNA: TGCGCCAGCAGCCGCTCGGGAGGGATCTACGAGCAGTACTTC
J gene: TRBJ1-5; D gene: -; clone size: -; CDR3 length: 15; V gene: TRBV28; CDR3 protein: CASSHPGLGNQPQHF; CDR3 DNA: TGTGCCAGCAGTCACCCGGGTTTGGGCAATCAGCCCCAGCATTTT
J gene: TRBJ2-5; D gene: -; clone size: -; CDR3 length: 15; V gene: TRBV5-1; CDR3 protein: CASSTGTAVGETQYF; CDR3 DNA: TGCGCCAGCAGCACCGGGACCGCAGTTGGAGAGACCCAGTACTTC
J gene: TRBJ2-2; D gene: -; clone size: -; CDR3 length: 16; V gene: TRBV28; CDR3 protein: CASSLRTPTNTGELFF; CDR3 DNA: TGTGCCAGCAGTCTACGGACACCTACGAACACCGGGGAGCTGTTTTTT
J gene: TRBJ1-1; D gene: -; clone size: -; CDR3 length: 16; V gene: TRBV28; CDR3 protein: CASSLGGRGPDTEAFF; CDR3 DNA: TGTGCCAGCAGTTTAGGGGGGCGGGGGCCGGACACTGAAGCTTTCTTT
J gene: TRBJ2-7; D gene: TRBD1; clone size: -; CDR3 length: 14; V gene: TRBV19; CDR3 protein: CASSDDRARNEQYF; CDR3 DNA: TGTGCCAGTAGCGACGACAGGGCGAGGAACGAGCAGTACTTC
J gene: TRBJ1-4; D gene: TRBD1; clone size: once; CDR3 length: 16; V gene: TRBV7-9; CDR3 protein: CASSFRTGGTNEKLFF; CDR3 DNA: TGTGCCAGCAGCTTCCGCACAGGGGGCACTAATGAAAAACTGTTTTTT
J gene: TRBJ2-7; D gene: TRBD2; clone size: -; CDR3 length: 15; V gene: TRBV15; CDR3 protein: CATSRVGGRLNEQYF; CDR3 DNA: TGTGCCACCAGCAGAGTGGGCGGGAGGCTCAACGAGCAGTACTTC
J gene: TRBJ2-7; D gene: -; clone size: once; CDR3 length: 13; V gene: TRBV5-4; CDR3 protein: CASSLGFGYEQYF; CDR3 DNA: TGTGCCAGCAGCTTAGGGTTCGGCTACGAGCAGTACTTC
J gene: TRBJ1-1; D gene: -; clone size: -; CDR3 length: 16; V gene: TRBV6-6; CDR3 protein: CASRQGRGAHTTEAFF; CDR3 DNA: TGTGCCAGCAGGCAGGGACGAGGGGCGCACACCACTGAAGCTTTCTTT
J gene: TRBJ1-1; D gene: TRBD1; clone size: -; CDR3 length: 19; V gene: TRBV10-3; CDR3 protein: CAISETEPDRGRLNTEAFF; CDR3 DNA: TGTGCCATCAGTGAGACCGAACCTGACAGGGGGCGGTTGAACACTGAAGCTTTCTTT
J gene: TRBJ2-1; D gene: TRBD2; clone size: few; CDR3 length: 13; V gene: TRBV4-2; CDR3 protein: CASSQDSGNEQFF; CDR3 DNA: TGTGCCAGCAGCCAAGATAGCGGGAATGAGCAGTTCTTC
J gene: TRBJ1-1; D gene: TRBD1; clone size: few; CDR3 length: 15; V gene: TRBV19; CDR3 protein: CASSIRDREGTEAFF; CDR3 DNA: TGTGCCAGTAGTATCCGGGACAGGGAAGGCACTGAAGCTTTCTTT